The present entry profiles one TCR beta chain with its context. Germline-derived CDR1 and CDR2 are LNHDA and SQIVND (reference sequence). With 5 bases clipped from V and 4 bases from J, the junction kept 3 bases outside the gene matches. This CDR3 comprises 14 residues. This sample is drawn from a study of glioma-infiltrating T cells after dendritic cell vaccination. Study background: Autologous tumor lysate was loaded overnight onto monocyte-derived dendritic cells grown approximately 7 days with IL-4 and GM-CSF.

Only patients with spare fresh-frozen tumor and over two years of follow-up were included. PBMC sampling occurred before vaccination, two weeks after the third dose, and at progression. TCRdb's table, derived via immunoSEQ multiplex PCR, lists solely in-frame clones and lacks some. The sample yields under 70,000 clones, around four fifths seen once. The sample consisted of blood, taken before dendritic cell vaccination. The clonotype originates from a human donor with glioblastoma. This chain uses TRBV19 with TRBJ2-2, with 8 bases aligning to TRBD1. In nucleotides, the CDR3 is TGTGCCAGTAGTTCCACAGGGGGCACCGGGGAGCTGTTTTTT. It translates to CASSSTGGTGELFF.